The 2 T cell receptor beta chains in this list originate from one sample, sequenced in a study of Ad26.COV2.S vaccination and SARS-CoV-2 variants. Described treatment: 15 to 20 received Ad26.COV2.S at low or high dose, single or two shots; about 5 received placebo; per-sample allocation not given. The study sampled participants on day 63 after the first vaccine or placebo injection. The table came from immunoSEQ multiplex PCR; TCRdb's copy has only in-frame clones and leaves some out. The data contain 200,000 to 250,000 clones, 88% of them singletons. The sequencing here drew on peripheral blood, taken in a trial of Ad26.COV2.S vaccine versus placebo. These receptors were taken from a person aged 18-60 years who received the Ad26.COV2.S COVID-19 vaccine or a placebo.

The chain couples TRBV7-8 to TRBJ2-2, with 9 bases identical to TRBD2. This CDR3 is built from 17 residues. V was pared by 1 base and J by 3 bases, with 6 bases of the junction left unmatched. CDR1 and CDR2 (germline): SGHVS, FQNEAQ. The CDR3 here is CASSLGREREDTGELFF. The CDR3 DNA sequence: TGTGCCAGCAGCTTAGGTCGGGAGCGGGAGGACACCGGGGAGCTGTTTTTT.

This clone was counted once. The junction and the germline gene differ at one end; a read error may be behind it. V and J are TRBV7-7 and TRBJ1-5; D unresolved. In germline, CDR1 is SSHAT, CDR2 FNYEAQ (reference sequence). This CDR3 contains 16 residues. The CDR3 nucleotides are TGTGCTAGCAGCCTTACAGCCCGAGATAGCAATCAGCCCCAGCATTTT. Amino acids: CASSLTARDSNQPQHF.